This TCR beta chain appears in the sequencing data of a study of radiotherapy plus CTLA-4 blockade in lung cancer. General observations from the study: TCR clones of tumor origin grew in blood after radiotherapy plus ipilimumab. Early blood T cell clone changes and increased post-radiation serum interferon-beta were reportedly the strongest response predictors.

TCRdb keeps only in-frame clones here, not all; method: immunoSEQ multiplex PCR. The sample shows tens of thousands of clones, about three quarters of them seen only once. Focal radiation was given together with CTLA-4 blockade (ipilimumab) to patients with chemo-refractory metastatic non-small-cell lung cancer. This clone has only one observation. Antigen: not known. CDR1 SGDLS and CDR2 YYNGEE come from the germline V gene. The CDR3 extends over 15 amino acids. V lost 4 bases and J 8 bases, leaving 19 bases between the germline ends. This chain links TRBV9 with TRBJ1-5; D unresolved. The receptor was isolated from a human donor with non-small cell lung cancer who had stable disease on radiotherapy plus ipilimumab. The sequencing used peripheral blood, collected from a patient treated with radiotherapy plus ipilimumab. CDR3 sequence reads: CASSSDDVDRKPQHF. For the CDR3, the DNA is TGTGCCAGCAGCTCCGACGACGTGGATCGTAAGCCCCAGCATTTT.